Below are 4 T cell receptor beta chains sequenced from a single sample in a study of PD-1 blockade in classical Hodgkin lymphoma (TCRdb year 2020). Library prep was done by the immunoSEQ multiplex PCR assay. TCRdb took this table from immuneACCESS and kept in-frame rearrangements with V and J called. Such tables lack part of the clones; where checked against another copy, unresolved V genes explain under half of the gap, and the rest is unexplained. A total of around 1,500 clones appear in this sample, about two thirds of them only once. Jointly, the top ten make up 30% to 40% of the sample. Per the publication, the time point label means: cycle 1 day 1 (C1D1), immediately before nivolumab initiation. Every trial patient had relapsed following autologous stem cell transplantation, and prior brentuximab vedotin exposure was what differed among cohorts A, B and C. CD8+ T cells were purified from thawed PBMCs by magnetic negative selection with a Miltenyi CD8+ T cell isolation kit.

The sample in question was CD8+ T cells from blood, obtained at baseline. Receptors originate from a human donor with classical Hodgkin lymphoma.

This clone is labeled large. The identical CDR3 is also encoded by other nucleotide sequences in the sample. V gene TRBV28 combines with J gene TRBJ2-5; TRBD1 matches at 9 bases. Germline V gene lookup returns CDR1 MDHEN and CDR2 SYDVKM. CDR3 length equals 15 residues. J gave up 4 bases and V 3 bases, and 6 bases lay outside the gene matches. Here the CDR3 reads CASSFEQGAGETQYF. The CDR3 DNA is TGTGCCAGCAGTTTCGAACAGGGGGCCGGAGAGACCCAGTACTTC.

The chain couples TRBV27 to TRBJ2-3; TRBD2 is a possible D gene (5 bases). Germline-derived CDR1 and CDR2 are MNHEY and SMNVEV (reference sequence). The germline V and J ends were trimmed by 5 bases and 0 bases, with 15 bases remaining between them. The CDR3 runs to 16 residues. CDR3 DNA: TGTGCCAGCAGTCCCGGCGGCGGGCCGAGCACAGATACGCAGTATTTT. Amino acid sequence: CASSPGGGPSTDTQYF.

This clone was recorded a few times. V is TRBV15 and J is TRBJ2-7; 11 bases agree with TRBD2. The V and J ends lost 6 bases and 3 bases, in that order; junction bases with no gene match: 1. From germline, CDR1 is LNHNV and CDR2 YYDKDF (reference sequence). This CDR3 has 13 amino acids. This CDR3 reads CATRTSGSYEQYF. CDR3 sequence (DNA): TGTGCCACCAGAACTAGCGGGAGCTACGAGCAGTACTTC.

The chain carries TRBV10-1 and TRBJ2-2; D may be TRBD1 (6 bases). Germline-derived CDR1 and CDR2 are WNHNN and SYGVQD (reference sequence). This CDR3 region has 16 residues. The V end was cut by 6 bases, the J end by 2 bases, with 16 bases between. The CDR3: CASSIRQVGNTGELFF. CDR3 DNA: TGCGCCAGCAGCATAAGACAGGTCGGAAACACCGGGGAGCTGTTTTTT.